A selection of T cell receptor beta chains follows, all from one sample in a study of cytomegalovirus exposure and HLA in healthy donors. Assay used: immunoSEQ multiplex PCR; TCRdb lists only in-frame clones, some missing. The data contain under 200,000 clones, around 80% of them singletons. Sequenced input: PBMCs. Every receptor here comes from a male donor in good health and CMV-seropositive. Both conserved end residues are part of each CDR3. Clone size appears in some rows only: once, few, many, or a class for an expanded clone.

v_call	clone_size	j_call	cdr3_aa
TRBV7-2	few	TRBJ2-7	CASSLGTSGRRAGYEQYF
TRBV7-2	-	TRBJ2-1	CASSFYDNEQFF
TRBV28	-	TRBJ1-2	CASRWTGREEGYTF
TRBV30	-	TRBJ2-5	CAWRYRGETQYF
TRBV11-3	-	TRBJ2-2	CATRGQSNTGELFF
TRBV6-5	few	TRBJ1-1	CASSYYGRGTEAFF
TRBV9	few	TRBJ2-2	CASSVWASLTGELFF
TRBV28	-	TRBJ1-1	CASSLVVGGTEAFF
TRBV7-6	-	TRBJ2-7	CASTQAGGSYEQYF
TRBV11-3	-	TRBJ1-1	CASSLTGWAVMNTEAFF
TRBV5-5	-	TRBJ2-7	CASSYETYEQYF
TRBV7-6	-	TRBJ2-7	CASSRAAGGEQYF
TRBV28	-	TRBJ2-1	CASSLEDNEQFF
TRBV6-5	once	TRBJ1-3	CASSYSAPAGNTIYF
TRBV9	-	TRBJ1-4	CASSPSETNEKLFF
TRBV7-3	-	TRBJ1-1	CASSLSRNTEAFF
TRBV27	-	TRBJ2-3	CASSLGGSGRDTQYF
TRBV30	-	TRBJ2-1	CAWSVSGIGEQFF
TRBV6-5	-	TRBJ1-2	CASSGDRGGGYTF
TRBV9	-	TRBJ2-5	CASSGSSLETQYF
TRBV29-1	-	TRBJ2-5	CSVVHSEETQYF
TRBV27	-	TRBJ2-5	CASSPGGLAGEKTQYF
TRBV19	-	TRBJ2-5	CASNQPGLGRQETQYF
TRBV5-4	-	TRBJ1-2	CASSLAGLRLGDGYTF
TRBV5-1	-	TRBJ2-2	CASSLGGIETGELFF
TRBV19	-	TRBJ1-1	CASEARKSRTEAFF
TRBV30	few	TRBJ1-2	CAWSDGGLRRGYTF
TRBV19	-	TRBJ1-1	CASSDETGRPLNTEAFF
TRBV5-4	-	TRBJ2-3	CASSSNRGLRGTDTQYF